The clone carrying this T cell receptor (beta chain) has a count of ten or more. Its cognate antigen is unknown. The sample is drawn from a study of early T cells in non-severe SARS-CoV-2 infection. The library protocol tagged individual cDNA molecules with unique molecular identifiers. TCRdb processed the 5' RACE reads anew with MiXCR; each CDR3 protein has one entry. The sample contains about 71,000 distinct CDR3 sequences, around 11% of which appear only once. Trimming removed 7 bases from V and 7 bases from J, with 17 bases in between. Germline V gene lookup returns CDR1 MNHEY and CDR2 SVGAGI. The CDR3 length is 13 residues. Study outcomes and limitations: Anti-spike CD8 specificities were favored by VDJdb matching, whose results missed private and CD4 specificities.

This material consisted of whole blood, taken at baseline. The V call is TRBV6-5, the J call TRBJ2-7; the D gene is possibly TRBD1 (6 bases). The receptor comes from an adult who was a healthcare worker with PCR-confirmed SARS-CoV-2 infection or an uninfected control (not recorded which). CDR3 in DNA: TGTGCCAGCACCCTACTACAGGGAAGTGAGCAGTACTTC. This encodes CASTLLQGSEQYF.